What follows describes a single TCR beta chain. What it recognizes is unknown. Germline V lookup: CDR1 LGHNA, CDR2 YNFKEQ. Trimming shortened V by 4 bases and J by 0 bases, and 16 bases separated the two germline ends. The CDR3 is 17 residues long. The record originates from a study of shared clonotypes between healthy human individuals. Study-level findings and limits: Clonotypes shared by all four donors outscored non-shared clonotypes in generation probability. Among the subsets, naive ones generally showed larger estimated richness than memory ones.

Repertoires were generated with immunoSEQ multiplex PCR, while TCRdb's copy carries only in-frame clones and drops some. The repertoire includes under 2.5 million clones, around 93% of them detected once, and about 0.41% sits in the top ten. The CD4+ fraction was divided into a CD45RA+ naive subset and a CD45RA-negative memory subset. The chain carries TRBV4-2 and TRBJ1-3; tentative D call: TRBD1 (6 bases). This TCR was sampled from a man between 18 and 35 years old in good health. Some clones in this sample may be carry-over from other donors' samples. The specimen sequenced was naive CD4+ T cells from PBMCs. Subset specified: CD45RA+ positively selected. The CDR3 nucleotides are TGTGCCAGCAGCCGGCCACGTACAGGGATCTCTGGAAACACCATATATTTT. Encoded protein: CASSRPRTGISGNTIYF.